Listed here are 30 T cell receptor beta chains from one sample, sequenced in a study of T cells in Graves' hyperthyroidism and ophthalmopathy. Amplification targeted TCR beta CDR3 regions from RNA transcripts. TCR CDR3 underwent first-round RT-PCR with the HTBI primer set. TCRdb itself ran the multiplex PCR reads through MiXCR, one entry per CDR3 protein. The repertoire holds some 460,000 distinct CDR3 sequences, with approximately 15% as singletons. The sequencing input was blood. The origin of the receptors is a woman aged 18-29 years with Graves' hyperthyroidism.

The rearrangement uses TRBV20-1 and TRBJ2-7; 7 bases align to TRBD1. CDR1 and CDR2 (germline): DFQATT, SNEGSKA (reference sequence). The CDR3 sequence is 14 residues long. V lost 6 bases, J lost 2 bases, and 10 bases stayed unmatched. The CDR3 region is CSASTGAPAYEQYF. DNA for the CDR3: TGCAGTGCCAGTACAGGGGCCCCTGCCTACGAGCAGTACTTC.

Many counts were recorded for this clonotype. The J gene is TRBJ2-7, the V gene TRBV10-3; 7 nucleotides align to TRBD1. After removal of 2 bases from V and 0 bases from J, the junction contained 7 bases not matched to a gene. CDR3 length equals 16 residues. Germline V gene data show CDR1 as ENHRY and CDR2 as SYGVKD. Here the CDR3 DNA reads TGTGCCATCAGTGAGGGGGTGACAGGGCACTCCTACGAGCAGTACTTC. This sequence encodes CAISEGVTGHSYEQYF.

This clonotype was recorded at least ten times. The chain has TRBV12-5 and TRBJ1-2; no firm D call. This CDR3 is 13 amino acids long. Germline CDR1 and CDR2: LGHNT and FRNRAP. V lost 1 base to trimming and J lost 7 bases, with 10 bases between them. The CDR3 is CASGLGPLSGYTF. CDR3 nucleotide sequence: TGTGCTAGTGGTTTGGGCCCTCTGAGTGGCTACACCTTC.

Ten or more counts support this clonotype. This chain links TRBV7-2 with TRBJ2-5, with D possibly being TRBD2 (5 bases). V was clipped by 2 bases and J by 2 bases, with 6 bases between them. The CDR3 consists of 13 residues. Germline CDR1 is SGHTA and CDR2 is FQGNSA. CDR3 bases: TGTGCCAGCAGCTTACGGACTCAAGAGACCCAGTACTTC. Translation gives CASSLRTQETQYF.

The chain joins TRBV10-1 to TRBJ2-1; D might be TRBD2 (5 bases). CDR1 and CDR2 (germline): WNHNN, SYGVQD (reference sequence). V was cut by 6 bases and J by 5 bases, with 17 bases left in between. This CDR3 spans 15 amino acids. CDR3 region: CASRSPRGDDNEQFF. The CDR3 DNA reads as TGCGCCAGCAGGTCCCCCCGGGGAGATGACAATGAGCAGTTCTTC.

This clonotype has at least ten counts. V and J are TRBV28 and TRBJ2-6; D is ambiguous. V lost 4 bases and J lost 0, with 10 bases in between. Germline loops: CDR1 MDHEN, CDR2 SYDVKM. This CDR3 is 16 amino acids long. In DNA, the CDR3 is TGTGCCAGCAGTTCATGGCCACACTCTGGGGCCAACGTCCTGACTTTC. It specifies CASSSWPHSGANVLTF.

The chain uses TRBV2 and TRBJ1-1; D remains unclear. Trimming cost V 6 bases and J 1 base, with 12 bases left between them. Germline V lookup: CDR1 SNHLY, CDR2 FYNNEI. The CDR3 runs to 14 residues. The CDR3 coding sequence is TGTGCCAGCAGCTTAGCGGCCGGGAACACTGAAGCTTTCTTT. This codes for CASSLAAGNTEAFF.

This clonotype was seen at least ten times. The genes are TRBV27 and TRBJ2-3; D possibly corresponds to TRBD1 (6 bases). Germline loops: CDR1 MNHEY, CDR2 SMNVEV (reference sequence). Trimming stripped 4 bases from V and 3 bases from J, with 11 bases between. CDR3 length: 14 amino acids. The CDR3 is CASSYSGATDTQYF. CDR3 bases: TGTGCCAGCAGTTATTCAGGGGCAACAGATACGCAGTATTTT.

The CDR3 DNA sequence: TGCAGCGTTGGTGCCCCCATCTCTGGAAACACCATATATTTT. Its protein product is CSVGAPISGNTIYF. V gene TRBV29-1 combines with J gene TRBJ1-3; D gene uncertain. Trimming pared 4 bases from V and 0 bases from J, leaving 10 bases between. This CDR3 is built from 14 residues. CDR1 SQVTM and CDR2 ANQGSEA come from the germline V gene.

This clonotype has ten or more counts. This chain joins TRBV13 and TRBJ2-7; D tentatively reads TRBD1 or TRBD2 (6 bases each). Trimming shortened V by 2 bases and J by 0 bases, and 26 bases separated the two germline ends. The CDR3 extends over 20 amino acids. Germline V gene data show CDR1 as PRHDT and CDR2 as FYEKMQ (reference sequence). CDR3 protein: CASSLRGKSGSYRSSYEQYF. The DNA of the CDR3 is TGTGCCAGCAGCTTAAGGGGGAAAAGCGGGTCTTACCGAAGCTCCTACGAGCAGTACTTC.

This clonotype turned up a few times. This rearrangement joins TRBV7-2 to TRBJ2-1, with 8 bases aligning to TRBD2. The germline V gene has CDR1 SGHTA and CDR2 FQGNSA. This CDR3 has 13 residues. The V and J ends lost 1 base and 12 bases, in that order; junction bases with no gene match: 5. The CDR3 here is CASSLEPSGGQFF. As DNA, the CDR3 is TGTGCCAGCAGCTTAGAGCCAAGCGGGGGGCAGTTCTTC.

This clonotype was counted a few times. This chain links TRBV29-1 with TRBJ2-7; D may correspond to TRBD1 or TRBD2 (5 bases each). CDR1 is SQVTM, CDR2 ANQGSEA, per germline. The CDR3 extends over 12 amino acids. V gave up 6 bases and J gave up 3 bases, with 12 bases separating them. The CDR3 is CSVEGPFYEQYF. In DNA, the CDR3 is TGCAGCGTAGAGGGGCCCTTCTACGAGCAGTACTTC.

The count of this clonotype is one. This chain links TRBV19 with TRBJ2-7, with D maybe TRBD2 (5 bases). Per the germline V gene, CDR1 is LNHDA and CDR2 is SQIVND (reference sequence). Trimming shortened V by 3 bases and J by 6 bases, and 15 bases separated the two germline ends. CDR3 length: 14 amino acids. CDR3 bases: TGTGCCAGTAGTATCAAGTTGGGGAGTGGCGAGCAGTACTTC. This encodes CASSIKLGSGEQYF. The variable domain in full, with the rest retrieved from reference TRBV19 and TRBJ2-7, is DGGITQSPKYLFRKEGQNVTLSCEQNLNHDAMYWYRQDPGQGLRLIYYSQIVNDFQKGDIAEGYSVSREKKESFPLTVTSAQKNPTAFYLCASSIKLGSGEQYFGPGTRLTVT.

This clonotype showed up just a few times. The chain recombines TRBV11-3 with TRBJ1-3; D not certain. The V end was cut by 5 bases, the J end by 6 bases, with 11 bases between. Germline CDR1 and CDR2: SGHNT and YENEEA. The CDR3 length is 13 residues. The CDR3 coding sequence is TGTGCCAGCAGCCGCAACGAATTAAACACCATATATTTT. Its protein is CASSRNELNTIYF.

This clonotype was seen repeatedly, ten times or more. The gene calls are TRBV24-1 and TRBJ1-1; D remains unclear. V lost 3 bases and J lost 7, with 8 bases in between. Germline V gene lookup returns CDR1 KGHDR and CDR2 SFDVKD. This CDR3 is built from 12 residues. The CDR3 region is CATSDGSYEAFF. CDR3 bases: TGTGCCACCAGTGATGGGTCATATGAAGCTTTCTTT.

Regarding this clonotype: A read error is possible here, since a much larger clone lies one base away. V and J are TRBV5-1 and TRBJ2-1; the D gene is possibly TRBD2 (6 bases). Germline V gives CDR1 SGHRS, CDR2 YFSETQ. This CDR3 is 18 amino acids long. The CDR3 DNA sequence: TGCGCCAGCACCTTATTAAGATATAGCGGCTCCTCCTACAATGGGCAGTTCTTC. It codes for CASTLLRYSGSSYNGQFF. The full variable domain, in which reference TRBV5-1 and TRBJ2-1 provide the parts outside the CDR3, is KAGVTQTPRYLIKTRGQQVTLSCSPISGHRSVSWYQQTPGQGLQFLFEYFSETQRNKGNFPGRFSGRQFSNSRSEMNVSTLELGDSALYLCASTLLRYSGSSYNGQFFGPGTRLTVL.

Only a few counts were recorded for this clonotype. This rearrangement joins TRBV6-6 to TRBJ1-5; D gene unclear. CDR1 is MNHNY and CDR2 is SVGAGI in the germline V gene (reference sequence). Trimming pared 1 base from V and 0 bases from J, leaving 13 bases between. The CDR3 is made up of 17 amino acids. The CDR3 loop reads CASSYWNPAGSNQPQHF. The CDR3 DNA is TGTGCCAGCAGTTACTGGAACCCGGCTGGTAGCAATCAGCCCCAGCATTTT.

In this sample, this clonotype turned up a few times. This sequence joins TRBV2 and TRBJ2-7; 9 nucleotides align to TRBD2. The CDR3 is 13 amino acids. CDR1 and CDR2 (germline): SNHLY, FYNNEI. V dropped 10 bases and J dropped 2; count of bases not matched to a gene: 6. The CDR3 DNA is TGTGCCAACATAGCGGGGGATACCTACGAGCAGTACTTC. Amino acid sequence: CANIAGDTYEQYF.

This clonotype was seen many times. This chain links TRBV18 with TRBJ1-5, with D possibly matching TRBD1 (5 bases). CDR1 KGHSH and CDR2 LQKENI come from the germline V gene. This CDR3 has 16 residues. Trimming took off 4 bases at V and 4 bases at J, with 17 bases between the two ends. The CDR3 reads CASSQQPGTVNQPQHF. The CDR3 coding sequence is TGTGCCAGCTCACAACAACCCGGGACGGTGAATCAGCCCCAGCATTTT.

The CDR3 nucleotides are TGTGCCAGCAGCTTATCTGAGGGGACTGAAGCTTTCTTT. Protein: CASSLSEGTEAFF. The gene calls are TRBV7-3 and TRBJ1-1; possibly TRBD1 for D (5 bases). CDR1 is SGHTA and CDR2 is FQGTGA in the germline V gene. Trimming took off 2 bases at V and 5 bases at J, with 9 bases between the two ends. There are 13 residues in the CDR3.

This clonotype has ten or more counts. The chain is built from TRBV20-1 and TRBJ2-2; TRBD2 matches at 8 bases. Germline CDR1 is DFQATT and CDR2 is SNEGSKA (reference sequence). The CDR3 runs 14 residues. The J segment lost 7 bases and the V segment lost 4 bases, leaving 8 bases of the junction unmatched. This CDR3 is CSAIWTSNGGELFF. For the CDR3, the DNA is TGCAGTGCTATCTGGACTAGCAATGGCGGGGAGCTGTTTTTT.

The genes are TRBV19 and TRBJ1-3; weak D call: TRBD1 (6 bases). This CDR3 region has 16 residues. Trimming took off 7 bases at V and 0 bases at J, with 16 bases between the two ends. The germline V gene has CDR1 LNHDA and CDR2 SQIVND (reference sequence). CDR3 coding DNA: TGTGCCAGTACCCCCGTCCGGGACAACTCTGGAAACACCATATATTTT. Amino acids: CASTPVRDNSGNTIYF.

This clonotype was observed at least ten times. Its ends do not fully match the called genes, so a read error is possible. The CDR3 loop is CASSGGDRLYF. CDR3 nucleotides: TGTGCTAGCAGCGGCGGGGACAGGTTGTACTTC. The chain employs TRBV7-7 and TRBJ2-5; 8 bases align to TRBD1. The CDR3 runs to 11 residues. CDR1 and CDR2 from the germline V gene are SSHAT and FNYEAQ (reference sequence).

This clonotype was observed at least ten times. The genes are TRBV7-2 and TRBJ2-7; either TRBD1 or TRBD2 may fit D (6 bases each). Deletions cut 2 bases from V and 3 bases from J, with 14 bases between. There are 15 residues in the CDR3. Germline loops: CDR1 SGHTA, CDR2 FQGNSA. For the CDR3, the DNA is TGTGCCAGCAGCTTATCAACGGGGGCCTTCTACGAGCAGTACTTC. Protein product: CASSLSTGAFYEQYF. The full variable domain, completed using reference TRBV7-2 and TRBJ2-7, is GAGVSQSPSNKVTEKGKDVELRCDPISGHTALYWYRQSLGQGLEFLIYFQGNSAPDKSGLPSDRFSAERTGGSVSTLTIQRTQQEDSAVYLCASSLSTGAFYEQYFGPGTRLTVT.

The J gene is TRBJ1-2, the V gene TRBV4-1, with D possibly matching TRBD1 (5 bases). V shed 1 base and J shed 6 bases, with 15 bases lying between them. Per the germline V gene, CDR1 is MGHRA and CDR2 is YSYEKL. This CDR3 region has 15 residues. CDR3 nucleotide sequence: TGCGCCAGCAGCCAAGGGGTGGGGGGATTGGATGGCTACACCTTC. This sequence encodes CASSQGVGGLDGYTF.

This rearrangement joins TRBV15 to TRBJ2-3; D ambiguous. Germline V gene data show CDR1 as LNHNV and CDR2 as YYDKDF (reference sequence). V was cut by 5 bases and J by 0 bases, with 9 bases left in between. The CDR3 loop spans 14 amino acids. CDR3 in DNA: TGTGCCACCAGCCCGAGGATCAGCACAGATACGCAGTATTTT. Amino acid sequence: CATSPRISTDTQYF.

This clonotype was detected many times. The rearrangement joins TRBV6-1 to TRBJ2-7, with unresolved D. The CDR3 extends over 14 amino acids. Germline values: CDR1 MNHNS, CDR2 SASEGT. The V and J ends lost 7 bases and 1 base respectively, with 14 bases between them. The CDR3 DNA follows: TGTGCCAGCATGACCCCCGGAAATTCCTACGAGCAGTACTTC. Its protein is CASMTPGNSYEQYF.

This clonotype has a handful of counts. The chain is built from TRBV20-1 and TRBJ2-3; D is ambiguous. Germline V gene lookup returns CDR1 DFQATT and CDR2 SNEGSKA (reference sequence). This CDR3 comprises 13 residues. Deletions cut 0 bases from V and 6 bases from J, with 10 bases between. The chain's CDR3 is CSARDIPRDTQYF. CDR3 DNA: TGCAGTGCTAGAGATATCCCGCGGGATACGCAGTATTTT.

This clonotype was seen many times. The V call is TRBV4-1, the J call TRBJ2-1; D is perhaps TRBD1 (6 bases). The V end lost 1 base, the J end lost 9 bases, and 13 bases lay between the germline ends. The CDR3 consists of 14 residues. Per germline, CDR1 MGHRA and CDR2 YSYEKL. The CDR3 spells CASSQGGLRIEQFF. The CDR3 DNA reads as TGCGCCAGCAGCCAAGGGGGGCTGAGGATTGAGCAGTTCTTC.

The CDR3 region is CASSERGPSSYNEQFF. The CDR3 nucleotides read TGCGCCAGCAGTGAACGTGGGCCAAGCTCCTACAATGAGCAGTTCTTC. This rearrangement joins TRBV10-2 to TRBJ2-1; D is unresolved. With 3 bases removed from V and 0 bases from J, the gap between germline ends came to 12 bases. There are 16 residues in the CDR3. The germline gives CDR1 WSHSY, CDR2 SAAADI.